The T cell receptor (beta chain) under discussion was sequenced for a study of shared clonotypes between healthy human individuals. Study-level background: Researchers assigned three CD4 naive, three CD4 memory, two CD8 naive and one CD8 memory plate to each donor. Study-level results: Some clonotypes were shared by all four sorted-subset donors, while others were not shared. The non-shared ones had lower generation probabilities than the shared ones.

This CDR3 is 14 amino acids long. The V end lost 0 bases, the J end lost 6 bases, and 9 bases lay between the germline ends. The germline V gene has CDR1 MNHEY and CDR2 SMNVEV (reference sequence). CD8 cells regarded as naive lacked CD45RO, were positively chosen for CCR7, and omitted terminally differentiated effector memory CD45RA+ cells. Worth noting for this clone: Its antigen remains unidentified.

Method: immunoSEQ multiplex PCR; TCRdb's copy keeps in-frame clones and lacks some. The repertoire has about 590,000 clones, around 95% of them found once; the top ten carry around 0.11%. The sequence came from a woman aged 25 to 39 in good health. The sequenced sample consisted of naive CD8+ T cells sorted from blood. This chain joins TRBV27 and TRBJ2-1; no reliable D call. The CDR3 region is CASSLSIVVNEQFF. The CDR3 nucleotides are TGTGCCAGCAGTTTATCGATAGTTGTCAATGAGCAGTTCTTC.